This record looks at one TCR beta chain sequence and its context. No antigen is known for it. This may arise from a read error, as a much more abundant clone is one base away. These data belong to a study of tumor-infiltrating lymphocytes in primary liver carcinoma. For the study at large: Primary liver carcinoma, confirmed by histopathology, was surgically resected. Study results and limitations: Tumors reached a significantly greater top-250-clone fraction than blood did (p = 0.039). The use of bulk unsorted samples meant that CD4+ and CD8+ repertoires were not compared.

The CDR3 spans 13 residues. Looked up from germline, CDR1 is SGHKS and CDR2 is YYEKEE (reference sequence). Using a constant-region primer together with ProtoScript II reverse transcriptase, TCR beta cDNA was made from 500 to 650 ng of total RNA. Three-round nested multiplex PCR performed with slightly modified ARM-PCR produced the TCR beta libraries. The first two PCR rounds used TRBV1-TRBV30 forward primers with a C-beta reverse primer, 10 to 11 cycles each. MiXCR was run by TCRdb on the multiplex PCR reads, yielding one entry per CDR3 protein. In the table there are a few hundred thousand distinct CDR3 sequences, around 50% of which are singletons. Blood RNA came from unsorted whole blood; germline DNA was also extracted. Researchers reported drawing around 3.6 milliliters of peripheral blood before surgery.

Sequenced input: peripheral blood. This sequence joins TRBV5-5 and TRBJ1-5; no firm D call. The origin of this receptor is a woman aged 25 to 39 with primary liver carcinoma and hepatitis B virus infection. CDR3 loop: CVSSLVRGQPQHF. The CDR3 nucleotides are TGTGTCAGCAGCTTGGTTCGTGGTCAGCCCCAGCATTTT.